This T cell receptor (beta chain) was recorded in a study of blood T cell repertoires in COVID-19 (TCRdb year 2020). About the investigation overall: Samples from collaborators originated in the United States, Italy and Spain and spanned both the acute and convalescent phases of COVID-19. A freely available public database, intended as a resource for researchers studying the immune response to SARS-CoV-2, is where the repertoires were released. The material from the prospective study consisted of cDNA or gDNA derived from T cells, B-cell-depleted T cells, or PBMCs. The samples were drawn from the first 160 participants of the ongoing ImmuneRACE study and from 1,254 subjects provided by 6 global collaborators. Nearly every sample came with metadata listing a de-identified subject ID, COVID-19 status, age in years and sex. HLA class I and class II types, where available, came from metadata supplied by the sample provider rather than from assay-based typing. The dataset comprised deeply sampled blood TCRbeta repertoires from subjects exposed to, actively infected with, or recovered from COVID-19.

The CDR3 sequence holds 15 residues, the cysteine and phenylalanine included. The only DNA kept is the CDR3, 45 bases in frame from the first base. V is cut back by 6 bases and J by 1 base, with 7 bases in the junction unmatched. CDR1 is given as MNHEY and CDR2 as SVGAGI, both from the germline V gene. Collaborating institutions collected whole blood in K2EDTA tubes following their own protocols. For TCRbeta analysis, collaborator samples were shipped as frozen whole blood, as isolated PBMCs, or as DNA extracted from either sample type. The immunoSEQ Assay, a bias-controlled multiplex PCR, was used to amplify TCRbeta CDR3 regions from genomic DNA. As for the original processing: The number of nucleated cells in each sample was estimated from the amplification of reference gene primers within the assay. To quantify the absolute abundance of each unique TCRbeta CDR3 rearrangement, sequence reads were collapsed and filtered. For each sample, productive Simpson clonality was calculated by taking the square root of Simpson's diversity index across productive rearrangements. TCRdb's version of the immuneACCESS table is confined to in-frame rearrangements and falls short of the full clone set. An unresolved V gene accounts for under half of the shortfall where checked; the remainder is of unknown origin. D and trimming come from the DNA, and the V and J calls and clone size come from that table. Here the sample has 130,000 to 150,000 clones; about 83% occur a single time. The ten biggest clones cover under 9% of the sample.

Notes on this clone: There is no known antigen for this receptor. No base quality values were provided; no much bigger clone lies one nucleotide off.

Results and caveats for the whole study, not just this receptor: How much clinical and demographic metadata was included differed by source and by participant, and the metadata was provided uncurated.

The sequence was obtained from a woman aged 45-65 years with active or convalescent COVID-19. Sequencing used peripheral blood. Recombination linked TRBV6-5 to TRBJ1-1, and 8 junctional nucleotides match TRBD1. The sequence in DNA is TGTGCCAGCAGGAGGACAGGGCTTGGGAACACTGAAGCTTTCTTT. Its translation is CASRRTGLGNTEAFF.